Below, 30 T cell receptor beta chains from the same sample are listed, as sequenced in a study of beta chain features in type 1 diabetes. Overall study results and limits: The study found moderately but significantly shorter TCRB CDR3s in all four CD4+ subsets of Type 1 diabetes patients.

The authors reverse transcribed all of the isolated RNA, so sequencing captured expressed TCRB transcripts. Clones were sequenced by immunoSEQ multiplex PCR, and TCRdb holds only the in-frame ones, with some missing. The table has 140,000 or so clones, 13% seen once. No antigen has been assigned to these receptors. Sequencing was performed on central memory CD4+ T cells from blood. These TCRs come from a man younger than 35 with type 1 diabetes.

CDR3: CASSGREQGDETQYF. The CDR3 nucleotides read TGTGCCAGCAGTGGGAGGGAACAGGGCGACGAGACCCAGTACTTC. The chain combines TRBV6-1 with TRBJ2-5; either TRBD1 or TRBD2 may fit D (6 bases each). This CDR3 is 15 amino acids long. Trimming removed 4 bases from V and 5 bases from J, with 17 bases in between. Germline V CDR1 and CDR2: MNHNS, SASEGT.

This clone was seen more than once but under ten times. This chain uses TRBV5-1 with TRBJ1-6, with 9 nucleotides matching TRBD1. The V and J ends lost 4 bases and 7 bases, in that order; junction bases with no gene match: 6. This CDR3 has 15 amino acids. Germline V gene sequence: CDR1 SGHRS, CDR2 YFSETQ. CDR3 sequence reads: CASSRTGEGNSPLHF. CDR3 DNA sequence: TGCGCCAGCAGCCGGACAGGGGAGGGCAATTCACCCCTCCACTTT.

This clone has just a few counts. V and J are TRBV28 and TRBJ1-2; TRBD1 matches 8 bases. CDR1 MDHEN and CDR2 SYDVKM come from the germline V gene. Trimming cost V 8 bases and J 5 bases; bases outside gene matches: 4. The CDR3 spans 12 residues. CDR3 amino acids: CASLQGVYGYTF. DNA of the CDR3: TGTGCCAGCCTACAGGGGGTATATGGCTACACCTTC.

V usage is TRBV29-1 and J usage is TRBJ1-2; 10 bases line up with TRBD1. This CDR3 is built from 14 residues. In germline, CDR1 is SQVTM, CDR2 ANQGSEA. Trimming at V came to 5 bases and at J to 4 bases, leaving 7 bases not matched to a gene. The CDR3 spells CSVTGTGDRYGYTF. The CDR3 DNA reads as TGCAGCGTTACCGGGACAGGGGACCGCTATGGCTACACCTTC. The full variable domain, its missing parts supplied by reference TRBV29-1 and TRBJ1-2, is SAVISQKPSRDICQRGTSLTIQCQVDSQVTMMFWYRQQPGQSLTLIATANQGSEATYESGFVIDKFPISRPNLTFSTLTVSNMSPEDSSIYLCSVTGTGDRYGYTFGSGTRLTVV.

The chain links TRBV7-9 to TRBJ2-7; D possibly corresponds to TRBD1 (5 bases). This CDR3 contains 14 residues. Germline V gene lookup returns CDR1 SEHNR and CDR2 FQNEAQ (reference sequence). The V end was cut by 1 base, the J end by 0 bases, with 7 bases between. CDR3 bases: TGTGCCAGCAGCTTAGGACAGTCCTCCTACGAGCAGTACTTC. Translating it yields CASSLGQSSYEQYF. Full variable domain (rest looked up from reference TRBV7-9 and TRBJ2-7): DTGVSQNPRHKITKRGQNVTFRCDPISEHNRLYWYRQTLGQGPEFLTYFQNEAQLEKSRLLSDRFSAERPKGSFSTLEIQRTEQGDSAMYLCASSLGQSSYEQYFGPGTRLTVT.

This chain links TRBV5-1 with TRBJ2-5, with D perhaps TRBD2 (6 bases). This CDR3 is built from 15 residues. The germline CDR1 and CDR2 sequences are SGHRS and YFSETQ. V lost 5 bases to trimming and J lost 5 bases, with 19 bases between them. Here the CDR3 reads CASSPGRNLGETQYF. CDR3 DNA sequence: TGCGCCAGCAGTCCCGGGAGAAACCTAGGGGAGACCCAGTACTTC.

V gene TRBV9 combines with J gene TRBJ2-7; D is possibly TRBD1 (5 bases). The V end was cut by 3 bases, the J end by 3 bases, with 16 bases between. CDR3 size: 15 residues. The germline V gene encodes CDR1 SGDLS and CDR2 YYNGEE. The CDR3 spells CASSASWVGDYEQYF. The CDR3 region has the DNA TGTGCCAGCAGCGCCTCATGGGTAGGGGACTACGAGCAGTACTTC.

The CDR3 sequence is CASSPTAGEFTEAFF. For the CDR3, the DNA is TGTGCCAGCTCGCCCACCGCCGGGGAATTCACTGAAGCTTTCTTT. The rearrangement uses TRBV18 and TRBJ1-1; the D is unclear. Between the trimmed V and J ends, which lost 6 bases and 4 bases, there was a span of 18 bases. Germline-derived CDR1 and CDR2 are KGHSH and LQKENI. The CDR3 runs 15 residues.

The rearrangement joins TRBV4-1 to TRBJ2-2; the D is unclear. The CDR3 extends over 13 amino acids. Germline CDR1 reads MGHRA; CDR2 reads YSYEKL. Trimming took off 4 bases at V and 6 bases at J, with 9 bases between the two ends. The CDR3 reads CASSRQRPGELFF. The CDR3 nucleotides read TGCGCCAGCAGCCGCCAACGGCCCGGGGAGCTGTTTTTT.

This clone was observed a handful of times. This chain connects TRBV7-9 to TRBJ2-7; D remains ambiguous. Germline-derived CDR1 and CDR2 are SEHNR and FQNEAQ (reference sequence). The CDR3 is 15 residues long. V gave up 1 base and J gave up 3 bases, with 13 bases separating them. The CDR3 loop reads CASSLEGLGYYEQYF. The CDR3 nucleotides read TGTGCCAGCAGCTTAGAAGGGCTCGGATACTACGAGCAGTACTTC.

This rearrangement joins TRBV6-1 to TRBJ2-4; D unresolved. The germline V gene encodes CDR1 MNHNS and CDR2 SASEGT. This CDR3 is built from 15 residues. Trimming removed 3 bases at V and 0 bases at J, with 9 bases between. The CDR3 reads CASSEPALAKNIQYF. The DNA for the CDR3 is TGTGCCAGCAGTGAGCCAGCCTTAGCCAAAAACATTCAGTACTTC.

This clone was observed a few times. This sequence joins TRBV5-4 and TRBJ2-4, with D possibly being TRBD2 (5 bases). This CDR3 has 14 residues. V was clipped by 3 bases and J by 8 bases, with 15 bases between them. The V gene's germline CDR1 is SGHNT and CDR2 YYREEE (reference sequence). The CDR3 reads CASSSPRVGDIQYF. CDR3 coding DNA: TGTGCCAGCAGCTCCCCCCGCGTCGGGGACATTCAGTACTTC.

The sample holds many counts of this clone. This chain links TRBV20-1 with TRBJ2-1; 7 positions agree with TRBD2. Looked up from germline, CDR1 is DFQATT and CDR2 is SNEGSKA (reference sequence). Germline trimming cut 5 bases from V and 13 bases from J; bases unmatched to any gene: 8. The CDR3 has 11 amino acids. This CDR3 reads CSASLGLGQFF. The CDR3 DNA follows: TGCAGTGCTTCACTCGGACTAGGCCAGTTCTTC.

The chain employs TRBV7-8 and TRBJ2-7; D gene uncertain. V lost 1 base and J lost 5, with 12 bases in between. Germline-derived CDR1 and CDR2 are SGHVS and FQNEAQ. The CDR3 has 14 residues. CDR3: CASSLGTEPHEQYF. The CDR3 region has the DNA TGTGCCAGCAGCTTAGGAACGGAACCCCACGAGCAGTACTTC.

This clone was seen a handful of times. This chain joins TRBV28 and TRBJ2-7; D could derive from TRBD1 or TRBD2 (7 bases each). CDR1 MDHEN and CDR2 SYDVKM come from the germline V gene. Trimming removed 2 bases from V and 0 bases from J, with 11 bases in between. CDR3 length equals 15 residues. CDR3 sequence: CASSLQGGTSYEQYF. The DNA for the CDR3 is TGTGCCAGCAGTTTACAGGGGGGGACCTCCTACGAGCAGTACTTC.

The chain's CDR3 is CASARYQAENSPLHF. The CDR3 DNA reads TGTGCCAGCGCCCGGTACCAGGCCGAGAATTCACCCCTCCACTTT. The chain uses TRBV4-2 and TRBJ1-6; D is unclear. This CDR3 has 15 amino acids. V was shortened by 8 bases and J by 7 bases, with 18 bases between the two germline ends. Per the germline V gene, CDR1 is LGHNA and CDR2 is YNFKEQ.

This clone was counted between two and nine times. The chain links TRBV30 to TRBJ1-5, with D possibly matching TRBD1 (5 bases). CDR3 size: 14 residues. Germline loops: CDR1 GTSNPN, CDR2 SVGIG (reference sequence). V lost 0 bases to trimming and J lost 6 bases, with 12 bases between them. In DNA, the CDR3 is TGTGCCTGGAGTGTACCCGATGGGGGTCAGCCCCAGCATTTT. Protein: CAWSVPDGGQPQHF.

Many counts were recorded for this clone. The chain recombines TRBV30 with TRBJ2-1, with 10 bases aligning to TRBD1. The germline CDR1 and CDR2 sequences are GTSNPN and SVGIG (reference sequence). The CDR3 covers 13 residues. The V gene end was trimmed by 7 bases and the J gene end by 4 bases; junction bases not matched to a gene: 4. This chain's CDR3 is CASDRGIYNEQFF. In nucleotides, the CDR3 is TGTGCCTCGGACAGGGGGATTTACAATGAGCAGTTCTTC.

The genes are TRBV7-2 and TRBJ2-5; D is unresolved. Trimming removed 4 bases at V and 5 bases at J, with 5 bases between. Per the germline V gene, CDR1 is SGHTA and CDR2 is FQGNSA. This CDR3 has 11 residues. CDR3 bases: TGTGCCAGCAGCTCAGCGGAGACCCAGTACTTC. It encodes CASSSAETQYF.

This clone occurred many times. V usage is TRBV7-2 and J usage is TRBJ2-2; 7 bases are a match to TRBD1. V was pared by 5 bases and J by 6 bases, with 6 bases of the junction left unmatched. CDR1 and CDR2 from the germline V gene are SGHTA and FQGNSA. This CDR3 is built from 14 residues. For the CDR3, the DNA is TGTGCCAGCAGCAATAATCAGGGGGCCGGGGAGCTGTTTTTT. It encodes CASSNNQGAGELFF.

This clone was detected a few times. CDR3 loop: CASSPRRQSNEKLFF. For the CDR3, the DNA is TGTGCCAGCAGCCCCCGTCGACAAAGTAATGAAAAACTGTTTTTT. The rearrangement uses TRBV7-2 and TRBJ1-4; the D is unclear. Trimming stripped 5 bases from V and 4 bases from J, with 14 bases between. Germline V gene data show CDR1 as SGHTA and CDR2 as FQGNSA. This CDR3 is built from 15 residues.

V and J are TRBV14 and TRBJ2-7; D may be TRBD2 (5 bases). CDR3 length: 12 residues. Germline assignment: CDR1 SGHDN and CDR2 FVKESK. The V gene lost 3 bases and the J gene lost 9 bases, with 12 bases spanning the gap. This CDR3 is CASSQSSRGQYF. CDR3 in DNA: TGTGCCAGCAGCCAGAGTTCACGGGGGCAGTACTTC.

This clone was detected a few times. The CDR3, as DNA: TGCGCCAGCAGCTTTGGACAGGAGCTTAACGAGCAGTACTTC. Its translation is CASSFGQELNEQYF. This rearrangement joins TRBV5-1 to TRBJ2-7; the match to TRBD1 covers 7 bases. After removal of 2 bases from V and 5 bases from J, the junction contained 7 bases not matched to a gene. Germline assignment: CDR1 SGHRS and CDR2 YFSETQ. This CDR3 is built from 14 residues.

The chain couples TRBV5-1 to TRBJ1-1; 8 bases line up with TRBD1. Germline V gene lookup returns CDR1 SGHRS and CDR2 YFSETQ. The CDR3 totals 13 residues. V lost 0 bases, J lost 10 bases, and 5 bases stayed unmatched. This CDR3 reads CASSLEQGAGAFF. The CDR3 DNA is TGCGCCAGCAGCTTGGAGCAGGGGGCAGGAGCTTTCTTT.

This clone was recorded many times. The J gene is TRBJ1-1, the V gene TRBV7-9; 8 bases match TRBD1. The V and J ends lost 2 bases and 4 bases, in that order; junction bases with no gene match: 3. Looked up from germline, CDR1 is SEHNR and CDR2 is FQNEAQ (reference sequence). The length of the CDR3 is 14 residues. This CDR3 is CASSLQGAATEAFF. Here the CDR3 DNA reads TGTGCCAGCAGCTTACAGGGGGCGGCCACTGAAGCTTTCTTT. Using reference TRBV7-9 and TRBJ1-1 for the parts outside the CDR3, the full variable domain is DTGVSQNPRHKITKRGQNVTFRCDPISEHNRLYWYRQTLGQGPEFLTYFQNEAQLEKSRLLSDRFSAERPKGSFSTLEIQRTEQGDSAMYLCASSLQGAATEAFFGQGTRLTVV.

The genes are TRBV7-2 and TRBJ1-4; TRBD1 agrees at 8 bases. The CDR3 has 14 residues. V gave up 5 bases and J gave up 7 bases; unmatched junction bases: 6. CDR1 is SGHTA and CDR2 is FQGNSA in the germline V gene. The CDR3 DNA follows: TGTGCCAGCAGCCTACAGGGGGGAGTTGAAAAACTGTTTTTT. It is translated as CASSLQGGVEKLFF.

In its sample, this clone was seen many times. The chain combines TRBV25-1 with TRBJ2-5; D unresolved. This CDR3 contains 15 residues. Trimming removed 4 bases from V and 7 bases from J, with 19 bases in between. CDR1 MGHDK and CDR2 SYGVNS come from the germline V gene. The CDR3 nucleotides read TGTGCCAGCAGTGCATCCCGGACCGCTACTGGGACCCAGTACTTC. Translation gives CASSASRTATGTQYF.

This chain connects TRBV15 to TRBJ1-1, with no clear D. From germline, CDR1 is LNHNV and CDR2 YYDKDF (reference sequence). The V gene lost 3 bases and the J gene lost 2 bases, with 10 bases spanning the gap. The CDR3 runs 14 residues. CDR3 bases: TGTGCCACCAGCAGGGAATGGGGAAACACTGAAGCTTTCTTT. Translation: CATSREWGNTEAFF. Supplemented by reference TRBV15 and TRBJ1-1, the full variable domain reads DAMVIQNPRYQVTQFGKPVTLSCSQTLNHNVMYWYQQKSSQAPKLLFHYYDKDFNNEADTPDNFQSRRPNTSFCFLDIRSPGLGDTAMYLCATSREWGNTEAFFGQGTRLTVV.

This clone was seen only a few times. This CDR3 reads CASSDAWGVDYGYTF. For the CDR3, the DNA is TGTGCCAGCAGCGACGCCTGGGGCGTAGACTATGGCTACACCTTC. This chain links TRBV5-6 with TRBJ1-2; D perhaps matches TRBD1 (5 bases). The germline CDR1 and CDR2 sequences are SGHDT and YYEEEE. The CDR3 consists of 15 residues. Deletions cut 4 bases from V and 3 bases from J, with 16 bases between.

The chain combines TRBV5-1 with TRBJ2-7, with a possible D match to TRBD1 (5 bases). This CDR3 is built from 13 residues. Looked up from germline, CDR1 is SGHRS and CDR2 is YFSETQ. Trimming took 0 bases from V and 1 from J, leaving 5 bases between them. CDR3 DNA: TGCGCCAGCAGCTTGGACAGGTCCTACGAGCAGTACTTC. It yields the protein CASSLDRSYEQYF. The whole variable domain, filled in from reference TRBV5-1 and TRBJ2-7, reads KAGVTQTPRYLIKTRGQQVTLSCSPISGHRSVSWYQQTPGQGLQFLFEYFSETQRNKGNFPGRFSGRQFSNSRSEMNVSTLELGDSALYLCASSLDRSYEQYFGPGTRLTVT.